This T cell receptor beta chain was sequenced in a study of OX40 agonist ivuxolimab in advanced cancers. Sequencing was performed with immunoSEQ multiplex PCR; in TCRdb, only in-frame clones are kept and a portion is missing. The sample shows tens of thousands of clones, 90% of them seen only once. Trimming took 5 bases from V and 2 from J; bases not matched to a gene: 6. This CDR3 region has 14 residues. Germline V gene sequence: CDR1 SSHAT, CDR2 FNYEAQ (reference sequence). The TCR sequence derives from an adult with an advanced solid tumor such as melanoma, head and neck, liver or kidney cancer. The chain combines TRBV7-7 with TRBJ2-7; 7 nucleotides match TRBD1. This specimen was CD4+ or CD8+ T cells sorted from blood, taken in a trial of the OX40 agonist ivuxolimab. CDR3 nucleotides: TGTGCCAGCAGCCAACGGGACAGACCCTACGAGCAGTACTTC. This codes for CASSQRDRPYEQYF. Full variable domain (rest looked up from reference TRBV7-7 and TRBJ2-7): GAGVSQSPRYKVTKRGQDVTLRCDPISSHATLYWYQQALGQGPEFLTYFNYEAQPDKSGLPSDRFSAERPEGSISTLTIQRTEQRDSAMYRCASSQRDRPYEQYFGPGTRLTVT.